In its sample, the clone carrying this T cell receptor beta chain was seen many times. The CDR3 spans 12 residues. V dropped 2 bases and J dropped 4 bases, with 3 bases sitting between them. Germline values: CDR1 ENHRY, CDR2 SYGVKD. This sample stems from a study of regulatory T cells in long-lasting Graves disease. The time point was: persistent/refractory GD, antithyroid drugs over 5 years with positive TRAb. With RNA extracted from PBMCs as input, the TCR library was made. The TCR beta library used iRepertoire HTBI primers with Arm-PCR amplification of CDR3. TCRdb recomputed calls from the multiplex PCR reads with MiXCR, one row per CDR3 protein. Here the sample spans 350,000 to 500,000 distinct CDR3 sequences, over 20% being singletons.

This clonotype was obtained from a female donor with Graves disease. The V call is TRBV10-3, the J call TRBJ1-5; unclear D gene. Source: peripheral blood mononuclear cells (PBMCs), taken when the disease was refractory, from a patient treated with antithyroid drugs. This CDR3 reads CAISESNQPQHF. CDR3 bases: TGTGCCATCAGTGAGAGTAATCAGCCCCAGCATTTT.